The 24 T cell receptor beta chains listed next were all sequenced from one sample in a study of T cell repertoires in cytomegalovirus infection. One entry per CDR3 protein, called by TCRdb with MiXCR from the reads. The repertoire holds approximately 1,000,000 distinct CDR3 sequences, with approximately 30% as singletons. Their recognized antigens are unknown. Material: cultured CD8+ T cells from PBMCs, obtained from culture after CMV antigen stimulation. All receptors come from a human donor in good health (CMV status not recorded). Some clones in this sample may be carry-over from other donors' samples.

The sample holds a few counts of this clonotype. This may come from a read error, since a much larger clone is one base off. The chain uses TRBV7-9 and TRBJ2-1; D remains unclear. The CDR3 contains 14 residues. The ends were cut back, 3 bases at V and 1 base at J, with 7 bases in the middle. Germline values: CDR1 SEHNR, CDR2 FQNEAQ (reference sequence). CDR3 nucleotides: TGTGCCAGCAGCTTCACCCGTTCCTACAATGAGCAGTTCTTC. As protein: CASSFTRSYNEQFF.

This clonotype was found once. This chain uses TRBV10-2 with TRBJ2-6; no definite D call. Germline V CDR1 and CDR2: WSHSY, SAAADI. The CDR3 contains 12 residues. The ends were cut back, 7 bases at V and 4 bases at J, with 5 bases in the middle. In DNA, the CDR3 is TGCGCCAGCAATCAGGGGGCCAACGTCCTGACTTTC. This encodes CASNQGANVLTF.

The chain uses TRBV27 and TRBJ2-7; TRBD1 agrees at 10 bases. The germline gives CDR1 MNHEY, CDR2 SMNVEV (reference sequence). V lost 3 bases, J lost 7 bases, and 6 bases stayed unmatched. The CDR3 length is 14 residues. CDR3 nucleotides: TGTGCCAGCAGTTTTTCCGGGACAGGGGCTGAGCAGTACTTC. Protein sequence: CASSFSGTGAEQYF.

The chain is built from TRBV13 and TRBJ2-4; 8 nucleotides line up with TRBD1. With 5 bases clipped from V and 2 bases from J, the junction kept 2 bases outside the gene matches. CDR3 length: 14 residues. Germline V CDR1 and CDR2: PRHDT, FYEKMQ (reference sequence). DNA for the CDR3: TGTGCCAGCAGCGCAGGGGGCTCCAAAAACATTCAGTACTTC. Protein product: CASSAGGSKNIQYF.

The chain joins TRBV4-1 to TRBJ1-5, with D tentatively TRBD1 (6 bases). CDR3 size: 14 residues. From germline, CDR1 is MGHRA and CDR2 YSYEKL. Trimming removed 4 bases at V and 8 bases at J, with 15 bases between. CDR3 loop: CASSPQQGIKPQHF. Here the CDR3 DNA reads TGCGCCAGCAGCCCCCAACAGGGTATCAAGCCCCAGCATTTT.

This chain joins TRBV9 and TRBJ2-1, with D tentatively TRBD1 (5 bases). The CDR3 has 14 amino acids. Deletions cut 2 bases from V and 9 bases from J, with 15 bases between. Germline assignment: CDR1 SGDLS and CDR2 YYNGEE. CDR3 in DNA: TGTGCCAGCAGCGTGGTCCCAACAGGTTTTGAGCAGTTCTTC. This sequence encodes CASSVVPTGFEQFF.

Only a few counts were recorded for this clonotype. The rearrangement joins TRBV11-3 to TRBJ2-1, with D uncertain. V lost 0 bases, J lost 2 bases, and 8 bases lay in between. The germline CDR1 and CDR2 sequences are SGHNT and YENEEA. This CDR3 is 15 amino acids long. As DNA, the CDR3 is TGTGCCAGCAGCTTAGATCCAGGCCCCTACAATGAGCAGTTCTTC. This gives the protein CASSLDPGPYNEQFF. The full variable domain, its missing parts supplied by reference TRBV11-3 and TRBJ2-1, is EAGVVQSPRYKIIEKKQPVAFWCNPISGHNTLYWYLQNLGQGPELLIRYENEEAVDDSQLPKDRFSAERLKGVDSTLKIQPAELGDSAVYLCASSLDPGPYNEQFFGPGTRLTVL.

In regard to this clonotype: The junction departs from the called germline gene at one end, perhaps through a read error. The chain is built from TRBV15 and TRBJ2-5; possibly TRBD2 for D (6 bases). The CDR3 contains 15 residues. Per the germline V gene, CDR1 is LNHNV and CDR2 is YYDKDF (reference sequence). CDR3 residues: CATSRDSGGDETKYF. In DNA form, the CDR3 reads TGTGCCACCAGCAGAGATAGTGGCGGGGACGAGACCAAGTACTTC.

This clonotype was seen ten or more times. This sequence joins TRBV7-8 and TRBJ2-3; 14 bases map to TRBD2. The CDR3 spans 17 residues. CDR1 SGHVS and CDR2 FQNEAQ come from the germline V gene. The junction had 5 bases not matched to a gene; V was cut back by 4 bases and J by 2 bases. CDR3 sequence: CASSSRLAGGLTDTQYF. In nucleotides, the CDR3 is TGTGCCAGCAGCTCCAGACTAGCGGGGGGGCTCACAGATACGCAGTATTTT.

This rearrangement joins TRBV23-1 to TRBJ1-2, with no clear D. TRBV23-1 is an open reading frame whose function is uncertain. The CDR3 covers 16 residues. V was shortened by 2 bases and J by 1 base, with 14 bases between the two germline ends. The CDR3 DNA is TGCGCCAGCAGTCAACCCCCCCGGGATCGTAACTATGGCTACACCTTC. This translates into CASSQPPRDRNYGYTF.

The chain carries TRBV4-3 and TRBJ1-2, with 8 bases that match TRBD1. V shed 0 bases, J shed 4 bases, and the junction held 7 bases outside the gene matches. The CDR3 runs to 16 residues. The germline CDR1 and CDR2 sequences are LGHNA and YSLEER. In DNA, the CDR3 is TGCGCCAGCAGCCAAGACACGACAGGGGTCCCCTATGGCTACACCTTC. Its protein product is CASSQDTTGVPYGYTF.

V is TRBV27 and J is TRBJ1-1; 9 bases fit TRBD1. Unmatched junction bases numbered 6, after V lost 6 bases and J lost 7 bases. Germline V gives CDR1 MNHEY, CDR2 SMNVEV (reference sequence). CDR3 length equals 13 residues. The CDR3 DNA reads as TGTGCCAGCAGAACAGGGGGCGGGGGTGAAGCTTTCTTT. Its translation is CASRTGGGGEAFF.

Concerning this clonotype itself: One junction end does not reproduce the germline sequence, and a read error may be involved. V usage is TRBV4-1 and J usage is TRBJ1-5; a possible D gene is TRBD1 (6 bases). The CDR3 consists of 18 residues. Germline V gives CDR1 MGHRA, CDR2 YSYEKL. The CDR3 sequence: CASSQDPQAYRVNQPQHF. In nucleotides, the CDR3 is TGTGCCAGCAGCCAAGATCCCCAGGCCTACAGGGTCAATCAGCCCCAGCATTTT.

The rearrangement uses TRBV7-6 and TRBJ1-4, with a weak D call TRBD1 (6 bases). V lost 5 bases and J 3 bases, leaving 13 bases between the germline ends. The CDR3 is 15 amino acids. CDR1 SGHVS and CDR2 FNYEAQ come from the germline V gene. This CDR3 reads CASSATGFANEKLFF. The CDR3 DNA is TGTGCCAGCAGCGCCACAGGGTTTGCTAATGAAAAACTGTTTTTT.

The chain joins TRBV9 to TRBJ2-3; D remains ambiguous. V was shortened by 3 bases and J by 6 bases, with 8 bases between the two germline ends. This CDR3 comprises 12 residues. From germline, CDR1 is SGDLS and CDR2 YYNGEE. CDR3 nucleotide sequence: TGTGCCAGCAGCGGATTAATGGATACGCAGTATTTT. Encoded protein: CASSGLMDTQYF.

The chain uses TRBV7-2 and TRBJ1-4; D is unclear. CDR1 and CDR2 from the germline V gene are SGHTA and FQGNSA. The ends were cut back, 0 bases at V and 5 bases at J, with 16 bases in the middle. This CDR3 has 17 residues. This CDR3 reads CASSLAWYSDMNEKLFF. The CDR3 nucleotides read TGTGCCAGCAGCTTAGCATGGTATTCGGATATGAATGAAAAACTGTTTTTT.

This rearrangement joins TRBV7-9 to TRBJ1-1; D gene uncertain. The V end was cut by 6 bases, the J end by 11 bases, with 13 bases between. CDR1 is SEHNR and CDR2 is FQNEAQ in the germline V gene (reference sequence). This CDR3 has 11 residues. This chain's CDR3 is CASRFDAGAFF. As DNA, the CDR3 is TGTGCCAGCAGATTTGACGCTGGGGCTTTCTTT.

This clonotype was detected many times. The rearrangement links TRBV7-8 to TRBJ1-2; no firm D call. The CDR3 extends over 13 amino acids. Germline V gene sequence: CDR1 SGHVS, CDR2 FQNEAQ. The V end lost 1 base, the J end lost 4 bases, and 7 bases lay between the germline ends. This chain's CDR3 is CASSLEGIYGYTF. The CDR3 bases are TGTGCCAGCAGCTTAGAGGGAATCTATGGCTACACCTTC.

J is TRBJ2-5 and V is TRBV10-3, with D possibly being TRBD2 (5 bases). The CDR3 totals 15 residues. V was shortened by 9 bases and J by 0 bases, with 17 bases between the two germline ends. Germline V lookup: CDR1 ENHRY, CDR2 SYGVKD. The CDR3 region has the DNA TGTGCCATTGGGTCAGCGGACCCCTACCAAGAGACCCAGTACTTC. Its translation: CAIGSADPYQETQYF.

This clonotype was counted only a few times. The rearrangement joins TRBV6-1 to TRBJ2-7, with D unresolved. The CDR3 has 13 amino acids. The ends were cut back, 2 bases at V and 3 bases at J, with 8 bases in the middle. Germline V CDR1 and CDR2: MNHNS, SASEGT. CDR3 coding DNA: TGTGCCAGCAGTGAATTCGGCAACTACGAGCAGTACGTC. Translation gives CASSEFGNYEQYV.

This clonotype has only a few counts. This chain connects TRBV6-1 to TRBJ2-2; D not resolved. Germline CDR1 reads MNHNS; CDR2 reads SASEGT. The V and J ends lost 6 bases and 1 base respectively, with 6 bases between them. This CDR3 region has 13 residues. CDR3 bases: TGTGCCAGCAGGTGGCGGAACACCGGGGAGCTGTTTTTT. It specifies CASRWRNTGELFF.

This clonotype was observed many times. V usage is TRBV7-8 and J usage is TRBJ2-7, with 8 bases fitting TRBD1. Trimming removed 6 bases from V and 2 bases from J; junction bases left unmatched: 15. Per the germline V gene, CDR1 is SGHVS and CDR2 is FQNEAQ. The length of the CDR3 is 17 residues. In DNA form, the CDR3 reads TGTGCCAGCAGTCCTGGCCCCCCCGACAGGGGAACCTACGAGCAGTACGTC. This translates into CASSPGPPDRGTYEQYV.

CDR3 amino acids: CASSFNVGTVEQYF. In DNA, the CDR3 is TGTGCCAGCAGTTTCAATGTTGGGACAGTCGAGCAGTACTTC. The chain is built from TRBV27 and TRBJ2-7, with 7 nucleotides matching TRBD1. The CDR3 is made up of 14 amino acids. The V and J ends lost 3 bases and 6 bases, in that order; junction bases with no gene match: 8. Germline V gene sequence: CDR1 MNHEY, CDR2 SMNVEV (reference sequence).

CDR3 coding DNA: TGTGCCAGCAGTTTGAAGCCAAAGGGGGCTGAAGCTTTCTTT. Encoded protein: CASSLKPKGAEAFF. The chain carries TRBV28 and TRBJ1-1; weak D call: TRBD1 (6 bases). The germline V gene has CDR1 MDHEN and CDR2 SYDVKM. This CDR3 is 14 amino acids long. V lost 3 bases and J 6 bases, leaving 14 bases between the germline ends.